This TCR beta chain was observed in a study of blood T cell repertoires in COVID-19. Background on the study: COVID-19 samples from acute and convalescent phases originated in the United States, Italy and Spain. T cells, B-cell-depleted T cells, or PBMCs provided the cDNA or gDNA that served as material.

As processed by the authors: Amplification of reference gene primers provided the estimated nucleated cell counts. Profiled with immunoSEQ multiplex PCR; TCRdb holds only in-frame clones, not every one. Clone size and the V and J calls come from that table; the DNA yielded D and trimming. The sample holds under 250,000 clones, 86% seen once. This clone appeared a single time. Germline CDR1 reads SGHTA; CDR2 reads FQGTGA. With 4 bases clipped from V and 8 bases from J, the junction kept 8 bases outside the gene matches. The length of the CDR3 is 15 residues. V and J are TRBV7-3 and TRBJ1-2; 12 nucleotides align to TRBD1. This clonotype originated in an older woman who had recovered from COVID-19. The sequenced material came from peripheral blood. The CDR3 DNA reads TGTGCCAGCAGCTCCGGGACAGGGGGCTCCGGGGGCTACACCTTC. Translating it yields CASSSGTGGSGGYTF.